The clone carrying this T cell receptor (beta chain) appeared once. This specimen includes other DNA sequences encoding the same CDR3. Germline V gene data show CDR1 as MNHEY and CDR2 as SVGAGI. V dropped 0 bases and J dropped 7 bases, with 7 bases sitting between them. This CDR3 has 13 amino acids. Only in-frame clones appear in the TCRdb table, and some are missing; sequencing was by immunoSEQ multiplex PCR. The data contain over 150,000 clones, 80% to 95% of them singletons. This sample was taken from a study of control samples from healthy donors and cancer patients. The sample comprised blood. The receptor was derived from a middle-aged woman in good health. This chain uses TRBV6-5 with TRBJ2-1; D gene unclear. In DNA form, the CDR3 reads TGTGCCAGCAGTTACTCATCGGGTAATGAGCAGTTCTTC. It codes for CASSYSSGNEQFF.